This TCR beta chain emerged from a study of human T cells and chemical hapten exposure. This clonotype was detected only a few times. The target antigen is unknown. The study's library attached unique molecular identifiers to single cDNA molecules. MiXCR was run by TCRdb on the RACE reads, yielding one entry per CDR3 protein. The sample holds approximately 90,000 distinct CDR3 sequences, 25% to 30% seen once. Time point noted: patch test 3, about 24 weeks after DPC sensitization. Indicated treatment: therapeutic diphenylcyclopropenone sensitization with weekly scalp DPC. J was trimmed by 10 bases and V by 8 bases; bases with no gene match: 8. This CDR3 spans 14 amino acids. The germline gives CDR1 MNHEY, CDR2 SVGAGI. Overall study findings and caveats: There was alopecia in the donors, so their immune response may differ from that of healthy people. Following DPC sensitization, TCRs present above 1 in 1000 frequency showed no change.

The V gene is TRBV6-5, the J gene TRBJ1-6; 10 bases agree with TRBD1. The sample here was whole blood, taken in connection with sensitization to the hapten diphenylcyclopropenone (DPC). This clonotype originated in a man between 40 and 49 years old with alopecia areata. Some clones in this sample may be carry-over from other donors' samples. CDR3 nucleotide sequence: TGTGCCAGCCGTTTGTCGGACAGGGGGTCACCCCTCCACTTT. Its translation is CASRLSDRGSPLHF.